These 28 T cell receptor beta chains came from one sample sequenced in a study of early T cells in non-severe SARS-CoV-2 infection. MiXCR, run by TCRdb on the 5' RACE reads, gives a single entry per CDR3 protein. The data hold over 85,000 distinct CDR3 sequences, with around 12% observed a single time. The material sequenced was whole blood, taken at baseline. These receptors were obtained from an adult who was a healthcare worker with PCR-confirmed SARS-CoV-2 infection or an uninfected control (not recorded which).

This clonotype has just a few counts. J is TRBJ2-3 and V is TRBV12-3 or TRBV12-4, with 8 nucleotides matching TRBD1. V shed 6 bases, J shed 3 bases, and the junction held 8 bases outside the gene matches. The CDR3 is 15 amino acids. CDR3 in DNA: TGTGCCAGCAGCCCCGGGACAGGCGGGACAGATACGCAGTATTTT. Amino acids: CASSPGTGGTDTQYF.

In its sample, this clonotype was seen a few times. J is TRBJ1-2 and V is TRBV20-1; 7 bases line up with TRBD1. V gave up 3 bases and J gave up 0 bases; unmatched junction bases: 7. The CDR3 loop spans 15 amino acids. CDR1 DFQATT and CDR2 SNEGSKA come from the germline V gene (reference sequence). The DNA of the CDR3 is TGCAGTGCTAGGGTTCGACAGGGACCTAACTATGGCTACACCTTC. Translation gives CSARVRQGPNYGYTF.

This clonotype came up a few times. J is TRBJ1-2 and V is TRBV5-1; 7 bases fit TRBD1. This CDR3 is built from 16 residues. Germline-derived CDR1 and CDR2 are SGHRS and YFSETQ. V trimming: 0 bases; J trimming: 1 base; junction bases outside the gene matches: 6. This CDR3 reads CASSLERTGFNYGYTF. The CDR3 bases are TGCGCCAGCAGCTTGGAAAGGACAGGTTTTAACTATGGCTACACCTTC.

This clonotype has just a few counts. The CDR3 spells CASSVGQGYNEQYF. CDR3 in DNA: TGTGCCAGCAGCGTAGGCCAGGGATACAACGAGCAGTACTTC. The chain carries TRBV9 and TRBJ2-7; a possible D gene is TRBD1 (5 bases). This CDR3 comprises 14 residues. Trimming pared 0 bases from V and 5 bases from J, leaving 12 bases between. Germline V gene lookup returns CDR1 SGDLS and CDR2 YYNGEE.

V and J are TRBV7-6 and TRBJ2-1; tentatively, D is TRBD2 (5 bases). CDR3 length: 14 amino acids. The V end was cut by 0 bases, the J end by 8 bases, with 11 bases between. Per germline, CDR1 SGHVS and CDR2 FNYEAQ. The CDR3 DNA follows: TGTGCCAGCAGCTTAGCTGGAGAGGGCTATGAGCAGTTCTTC. It translates to CASSLAGEGYEQFF.

At least ten counts were recorded for this clonotype. V is TRBV30 and J is TRBJ1-4, with TRBD1 matching 8 bases. This CDR3 region has 13 residues. From germline, CDR1 is GTSNPN and CDR2 SVGIG (reference sequence). J lost 8 bases, V lost 0 bases, and 2 bases had no gene match. In DNA form, the CDR3 reads TGTGCCTGGAGTGTAAGGGACAGGGAAAAACTGTTTTTT. Translation: CAWSVRDREKLFF.

This clonotype was detected ten times or more. One junction end does not reproduce the germline sequence, and a read error may be involved. The chain has TRBV6-2 or TRBV6-3 and TRBJ2-7; 7 bases map to TRBD1. There are 14 residues in the CDR3. From germline, CDR1 is MNHEY and CDR2 SVGEGT. The CDR3 spells CASNPTGLDYEQHF. The DNA of the CDR3 is TGTGCCAGCAACCCGACAGGGTTAGACTACGAGCAGCACTTC.

The chain uses TRBV6-2 or TRBV6-3 and TRBJ1-5, with 9 bases aligning to TRBD1. The V segment lost 0 bases and the J segment 7 bases; nucleotides outside the gene matches: 10. Germline V gives CDR1 MNHEY, CDR2 SVGEGT. The CDR3 is 17 residues long. The CDR3 sequence is CASSYSWPGQGTQPQHF. In DNA form, the CDR3 reads TGTGCCAGCAGTTACTCTTGGCCCGGACAGGGGACGCAGCCCCAGCATTTT.

The sample holds many counts of this clonotype. The chain is built from TRBV27 and TRBJ1-2; D is unclear. The CDR3 runs to 15 residues. Germline V gives CDR1 MNHEY, CDR2 SMNVEV (reference sequence). V gave up 5 bases and J gave up 4 bases, with 17 bases separating them. The CDR3 protein is CASSPIWAGLYGYTF. DNA for the CDR3: TGTGCCAGCAGTCCCATATGGGCGGGCCTCTATGGCTACACCTTC.

J is TRBJ2-7 and V is TRBV28; maybe TRBD1 (5 bases). The V end lost 1 base, the J end lost 3 bases, and 10 bases lay between the germline ends. The CDR3 is made up of 14 amino acids. Germline V lookup: CDR1 MDHEN, CDR2 SYDVKM. The CDR3 here is CASSLSGILYEQYF. The DNA for the CDR3 is TGTGCCAGCAGTTTATCAGGGATACTCTACGAGCAGTACTTC.

The CDR3 spells CASSESGGQYEQYF. CDR3 nucleotide sequence: TGTGCCAGCAGTGAATCGGGGGGACAGTACGAGCAGTACTTC. The chain uses TRBV6-1 and TRBJ2-7; D may match TRBD1 or TRBD2 (7 bases each). This CDR3 has 14 residues. V was clipped by 2 bases and J by 4 bases, with 12 bases between them. Germline CDR1 is MNHNS and CDR2 is SASEGT.

The table lists this clonotype with a few counts. V and J are TRBV27 and TRBJ1-1, with TRBD1 matching 10 bases. This CDR3 has 14 residues. Unmatched junction bases numbered 5, after V lost 6 bases and J lost 4 bases. Germline CDR1 reads MNHEY; CDR2 reads SMNVEV (reference sequence). In nucleotides, the CDR3 is TGTGCCAGCAGGAGACAGGGGGCAGGCACTGAAGCTTTCTTT. Amino acid sequence: CASRRQGAGTEAFF.

This chain uses TRBV2 with TRBJ2-5; D not resolved. Trimming removed 2 bases at V and 3 bases at J, with 7 bases between. CDR3 length equals 13 residues. From germline, CDR1 is SNHLY and CDR2 FYNNEI. CDR3 residues: CASSEYEKETQYF. The CDR3 region has the DNA TGTGCCAGCAGTGAATATGAAAAAGAGACCCAGTACTTC.

This clonotype was found many times. This chain joins TRBV2 and TRBJ1-4; no clear D. This CDR3 is 17 amino acids long. V was pared by 2 bases and J by 7 bases, with 20 bases between. CDR1 and CDR2 (germline): SNHLY, FYNNEI. CDR3 nucleotides: TGTGCCAGCAGTGAATTACCGGCTAGTCGGCTCCGTGAAAAACTGTTTTTT. This translates into CASSELPASRLREKLFF.

Many counts were recorded for this clonotype. The chain combines TRBV29-1 with TRBJ2-3; 7 bases map to TRBD1. CDR1 and CDR2 (germline): SQVTM, ANQGSEA. Unmatched junction bases numbered 4, after V lost 1 base and J lost 3 bases. The CDR3 contains 14 residues. CDR3 in amino acids: CSVEVRQGTDTQYF. The CDR3 DNA is TGCAGCGTTGAAGTCCGACAGGGTACAGATACGCAGTATTTT.

This clonotype was observed a few times. CDR3 sequence: CASSLSGYYGYTF. The CDR3 coding sequence is TGTGCCAGCAGTTTGTCCGGCTACTATGGCTACACCTTC. The rearrangement joins TRBV28 to TRBJ1-2; unclear D gene. Germline V gene data show CDR1 as MDHEN and CDR2 as SYDVKM. Trimming stripped 3 bases from V and 3 bases from J, with 8 bases between. The CDR3 extends over 13 amino acids.

This clonotype appeared many times. V usage is TRBV9 and J usage is TRBJ2-5, with TRBD1 identical over 8 bases. CDR1 SGDLS and CDR2 YYNGEE come from the germline V gene. Trimming cost V 3 bases and J 2 bases; bases outside gene matches: 6. The CDR3 covers 15 residues. The CDR3 loop reads CASSAQGQGQETQYF. CDR3 bases: TGTGCCAGCAGCGCTCAAGGACAGGGACAAGAGACCCAGTACTTC.

V and J are TRBV10-3 and TRBJ1-2, with no clear D. Trimming stripped 2 bases from V and 2 bases from J, with 6 bases between. Germline CDR1 and CDR2: ENHRY and SYGVKD. The CDR3 spans 13 residues. CDR3 in amino acids: CAISETENYGYTF. The CDR3 bases are TGTGCCATCAGTGAGACAGAGAACTATGGCTACACCTTC.

This clonotype has just a few counts. The V and J genes are TRBV27 and TRBJ1-1, with 8 bases that match TRBD1. V gave up 3 bases and J gave up 10 bases; unmatched junction bases: 13. This CDR3 contains 15 residues. Germline V gives CDR1 MNHEY, CDR2 SMNVEV (reference sequence). CDR3 coding DNA: TGTGCCAGCAGTTTCCGAGGGACAGGCACTTGGACAGCTTTCTTT. It translates to CASSFRGTGTWTAFF.

The chain uses TRBV6-6 and TRBJ2-3, with D possibly called TRBD1 or TRBD2 (6 bases each). The CDR3 has 14 amino acids. The germline V gene encodes CDR1 MNHNY and CDR2 SVGAGI (reference sequence). V was clipped by 8 bases and J by 0 bases, with 12 bases between them. The CDR3 DNA is TGTGCCAGCGAAAGGGGGGAAAGCACAGATACGCAGTATTTT. The encoded protein is CASERGESTDTQYF.

In this sample, this clonotype turned up many times. The rearrangement joins TRBV20-1 to TRBJ2-7; the match to TRBD2 covers 11 bases. Trimming at V came to 2 bases and at J to 6 bases, leaving 9 bases not matched to a gene. CDR3 size: 15 residues. Per the germline V gene, CDR1 is DFQATT and CDR2 is SNEGSKA (reference sequence). The CDR3 DNA is TGCAGTGCTAGAATACATAGCGGGAGGGCCTCCGAGCAGTACTTC. It yields the protein CSARIHSGRASEQYF.

The chain carries TRBV2 and TRBJ1-1, with a tentative D call TRBD1 (5 bases). Germline V gene lookup returns CDR1 SNHLY and CDR2 FYNNEI. The CDR3 loop spans 14 amino acids. V lost 1 base and J lost 9, with 15 bases in between. The CDR3 is CASSEGRGSTQAFF. The CDR3 DNA reads as TGTGCCAGCAGTGAAGGGAGGGGTTCAACCCAAGCTTTCTTT.

In this sample, this clonotype turned up many times. V gene TRBV7-6 combines with J gene TRBJ2-3; D is undetermined. V was trimmed by 2 bases and J by 4 bases, leaving 7 bases between them. The CDR3 loop spans 13 amino acids. Germline values: CDR1 SGHVS, CDR2 FNYEAQ. This CDR3 is CASSLSGPDTQYF. The CDR3 DNA reads TGTGCCAGCAGCTTATCAGGTCCAGATACGCAGTATTTT.

The chain employs TRBV18 and TRBJ2-7; 8 bases fit TRBD1. CDR3 length: 14 amino acids. Trimming at V came to 3 bases and at J to 3 bases, leaving 4 bases not matched to a gene. Germline CDR1 and CDR2: KGHSH and LQKENI. This CDR3 reads CASSPPDRVYEQYF. CDR3 DNA sequence: TGTGCCAGCTCACCCCCGGACAGGGTCTACGAGCAGTACTTC.

The chain is built from TRBV5-5 and TRBJ1-4; 8 nucleotides match TRBD1. Germline V gene data show CDR1 as SGHKS and CDR2 as YYEKEE (reference sequence). Trimming at V came to 4 bases and at J to 8 bases, leaving 7 bases not matched to a gene. The CDR3 is 14 residues long. The CDR3 bases are TGTGCCAGCAGCCTGACAGGGGCGGGGGAAAAACTGTTTTTT. Its translation is CASSLTGAGEKLFF.

This clonotype was counted only a few times. V is TRBV4-2 and J is TRBJ1-4; tentative D call: TRBD1 (5 bases). In germline, CDR1 is LGHNA, CDR2 YNFKEQ. The CDR3 sequence is 16 residues long. V lost 0 bases to trimming and J lost 10 bases, with 18 bases between them. The CDR3 region is CASSQDKAQGKGKLFF. DNA for the CDR3: TGTGCCAGCAGCCAAGATAAAGCGCAGGGAAAAGGAAAACTGTTTTTT.

The gene calls are TRBV25-1 and TRBJ2-5; 7 bases align to TRBD2. With 2 bases clipped from V and 3 bases from J, the junction kept 12 bases outside the gene matches. Germline CDR1 is MGHDK and CDR2 is SYGVNS. This CDR3 contains 17 residues. The DNA of the CDR3 is TGTGCCAGCAGTGAAAGGCATCTACGACTAGCTAAAGAGACCCAGTACTTC. Protein product: CASSERHLRLAKETQYF.

This clonotype was detected ten times or more. V gene TRBV12-3 or TRBV12-4 combines with J gene TRBJ2-5; 10 bases are shared with TRBD1. Trimming cost V 3 bases and J 4 bases; bases outside gene matches: 8. The CDR3 runs 16 residues. The CDR3 DNA sequence: TGTGCCAGCAGTTTCAGCGGGACAGGGGTAGGAGAGACCCAGTACTTC. This sequence encodes CASSFSGTGVGETQYF.